This is a list of T cell receptor beta chains from one sample in a study of cytomegalovirus exposure and HLA in healthy donors. Sequencing was performed with immunoSEQ multiplex PCR; in TCRdb, only in-frame clones are kept and a portion is missing. The sample has 140,000 or so clones; approximately 78% are singletons. Sequenced material: PBMCs. The receptor set was obtained from a woman aged 40 to 49 in good health and CMV-seropositive. Both conserved end residues are part of each CDR3. The D gene is left open where the match is weak. Size values are once, few and many counts, or a class for expanded clones, and some rows have none.

d_gene	abundance	j_gene	v_gene	CDR3nt	CDR3aa
NA	NA	TRBJ1-4	TRBV27	TGTGCCAGCAGTTTACGGCCACCGAGGAATGAAAAACTGTTTTTT	CASSLRPPRNEKLFF
TRBD1	NA	TRBJ2-7	TRBV7-7	TGTGCCAGCAGCCCTGGACAGGGACCCTACGAGCAGTACTTC	CASSPGQGPYEQYF
NA	NA	TRBJ1-1	TRBV29-1	TGCAGCACCCAAAGGGAGGAAGCTTTCTTT	CSTQREEAFF
NA	NA	TRBJ1-6	TRBV28	TGTGCCAGCAGTTTAGGGGGGGAAGTGCGACCCCTCCACTTT	CASSLGGEVRPLHF
TRBD1	NA	TRBJ2-7	TRBV4-2	TGTGCCAGCAGCCATCTCTCCGGGACAGGGATCTACGAGCAGTACTTC	CASSHLSGTGIYEQYF
NA	NA	TRBJ2-7	TRBV28	TGTGCCAGCAGTATCTCCTACGAGCAGTACTTC	CASSISYEQYF
TRBD2	NA	TRBJ2-7	TRBV5-4	TGTGCCAGCAGCCACGGGACTAGCGGGAGTCGGGACGAGCAGTACTTC	CASSHGTSGSRDEQYF
NA	NA	TRBJ1-1	TRBV28	TGTGCCAGCAGTTTACGGGCGGGTGAGGCTTTCTTT	CASSLRAGEAFF
NA	NA	TRBJ2-2	TRBV19	TGTGCCAGTAGCTTAGGGGTTGGCACCGGGGAGCTGTTTTTT	CASSLGVGTGELFF
NA	once	TRBJ1-2	TRBV6-4	TGTGCCAGCAGCACCAGATCTTTCTATGGCTACACCTTC	CASSTRSFYGYTF
NA	few	TRBJ1-1	TRBV4-3	TGCGCCAGCAGCCAAGAAAGCCAGCGGCACACTGAAGCTTTCTTT	CASSQESQRHTEAFF
TRBD2	NA	TRBJ2-1	TRBV28	TGTGCCAGCAGTTCATCGGGACTACTCTACAATGAGCAGTTCTTC	CASSSSGLLYNEQFF
NA	NA	TRBJ2-5	TRBV7-8	TGTGCCAGCTCGGTCGTCTTGGAGACCCAGTACTTC	CASSVVLETQYF
NA	NA	TRBJ1-6	TRBV28	TGTGCCAGCAGTTTGGGAGGGGGCTCCTATAATTCACCCCTCCACTTT	CASSLGGGSYNSPLHF
NA	NA	TRBJ2-5	TRBV7-2	TGTGCCAGCAGTAACACAGGGCGGGAGACCCAGTACTTC	CASSNTGRETQYF
NA	NA	TRBJ2-3	TRBV10-3	TGTGCCATCAGTACCTGGGGGGTCACAGATACGCAGTATTTT	CAISTWGVTDTQYF
NA	NA	TRBJ2-1	TRBV7-9	TGTGCCAGTAACATGGACAGCATGGCCAATGAGCAGTTCTTC	CASNMDSMANEQFF
TRBD1	NA	TRBJ1-1	TRBV9	TGTGCCAGCAGCGTATTAACAGGGGGCGCTTCTGAAGCTTTCTTT	CASSVLTGGASEAFF
TRBD1	NA	TRBJ2-3	TRBV7-2	TGTGCCAGCAGCCCTAACAGGGGAGATACGCAGTATTTT	CASSPNRGDTQYF
TRBD2	NA	TRBJ2-7	TRBV5-6	TGTGCCAGCAGTTGGGGGGGAAGGGACGAGCAGTACTTC	CASSWGGRDEQYF
NA	once	TRBJ1-1	TRBV11-3	TGTGCCAGCAGCTTAGTCGGGACATCTGAAGCTTTCTTT	CASSLVGTSEAFF
TRBD2	NA	TRBJ2-5	TRBV6-6	TGTGCCACCACGGGGGGACAAGAGACCCAGTACTTC	CATTGGQETQYF
TRBD2	NA	TRBJ2-7	TRBV27	TGTGCCAGCAGTCCGGGACTAGCGGGATACGAGCAGTACTTC	CASSPGLAGYEQYF
NA	NA	TRBJ1-3	TRBV6-1	TGTGCCAGCAGTAGGGAGTCTGGAAACACCATATATTTT	CASSRESGNTIYF
TRBD1	NA	TRBJ2-5	TRBV2	TGTGCCAGCAGGGGCAGACAGGGGCGCGGGGAGACCCAGTACTTC	CASRGRQGRGETQYF
NA	NA	TRBJ1-6	TRBV30	TGTGCCTGGAGTGCTCCTAATTCACCCCTCCACTTT	CAWSAPNSPLHF
TRBD2	NA	TRBJ2-7	TRBV5-4	TGTGCCAGCAGCCGTAGCGGGAGTCACCACGAGCAGTACTTC	CASSRSGSHHEQYF
NA	NA	TRBJ1-1	TRBV5-5	TGTGCCAGCAGCTTGGGGCAGGGGAGTATAGGCACTGAAGCTTTCTTT	CASSLGQGSIGTEAFF
TRBD1	NA	TRBJ2-7	TRBV6-5	TGTGCCAGCATGGAGTGGGGACAGGGGTCCTACGAGCAGTACTTC	CASMEWGQGSYEQYF
NA	NA	TRBJ1-2	TRBV29-1	TGCAGCGTTGAAGACAGGAACTATGGCTACACCTTC	CSVEDRNYGYTF
TRBD1	NA	TRBJ2-6	TRBV19	TGTGCCAGTAGCGTTCAGGGGGCTGGGGCCAACGTCCTGACTTTC	CASSVQGAGANVLTF
TRBD1	NA	TRBJ1-3	TRBV4-3	TGCGCCAGCAGCCCCGGACAGGGCAGGGGAAACACCATATATTTT	CASSPGQGRGNTIYF
NA	NA	TRBJ2-1	TRBV7-9	TGTTCCAGCAGCTTAGACGGAGGGGGCTTGTCCTACAATGAGCAGTTCTTC	CSSSLDGGGLSYNEQFF
TRBD1	NA	TRBJ2-5	TRBV4-3	TGCGCCAGCAGCCTCGACAGGGTCCAAGAGACCCAGTACTTC	CASSLDRVQETQYF
NA	NA	TRBJ2-7	TRBV7-2	TGTGCCAGCAGCTCAGGGACTGGATTCTACGAGCAGTACTTC	CASSSGTGFYEQYF
TRBD2	NA	TRBJ2-3	TRBV7-2	TGTGCCAGCAGCTTATGGGCTAGCGGGAGCACAGATACGCAGTATTTT	CASSLWASGSTDTQYF
NA	NA	TRBJ2-2	TRBV6-6	TGTGCCAGCAGAAACCCCGGAGGCGCCAACACCGGGGAGCTGTTTTTT	CASRNPGGANTGELFF
NA	few	TRBJ2-1	TRBV7-2	TGTGCCAGCAGCCCGGCCCGGGGGTACGGGGAGCAGTTCTTC	CASSPARGYGEQFF
TRBD1	NA	TRBJ1-6	TRBV6-4	TGTGCCAGCAGTGACTCGAGGGACAGGGCTTCACCCCTCCACTTT	CASSDSRDRASPLHF
TRBD2	NA	TRBJ2-1	TRBV10-2	TGCGCCAGCAGCCGGACTAGCGGGGGGGCCAATGAGCAGTTCTTC	CASSRTSGGANEQFF
TRBD2	NA	TRBJ2-1	TRBV6-1	TGTGCCAGCAGTGACCCTAGCGGGAGGTCCTACAATGAGCAGTTCTTC	CASSDPSGRSYNEQFF
TRBD2	NA	TRBJ2-2	TRBV7-3	TGTGCCAGCGGGCTAGCGGGAGGGCCGAGGACCGGGGAGCTGTTTTTT	CASGLAGGPRTGELFF
NA	NA	TRBJ2-5	TRBV27	TGTGCCAGCAGTCCAAGGACCGAAACCGGGAAGACCCAGTACTTC	CASSPRTETGKTQYF
TRBD2	NA	TRBJ2-3	TRBV11-2	TGTGCCAGCAGCTTAGGCGCCCGCGGGAGAGGCACAGATACGCAGTATTTT	CASSLGARGRGTDTQYF
TRBD1	once	TRBJ1-1	TRBV28	TGTGCCAGCAGCCAATTAACCTCCGGGACAGTGAACACTGAAGCTTTCTTT	CASSQLTSGTVNTEAFF
TRBD1	NA	TRBJ2-7	TRBV18	TGTGCCAGCTCACCTCCGGACAGGACATACGAGCAGTACTTC	CASSPPDRTYEQYF
NA	NA	TRBJ2-3	TRBV9	TGTGCCAGCAGAGGGGGGCGAAATAGCGGGGATACGCAGTATTTT	CASRGGRNSGDTQYF
NA	NA	TRBJ1-2	TRBV15	TGTGCCACCAGTCGACAGTCTAACTATGGCTACACCTTC	CATSRQSNYGYTF
TRBD2	NA	TRBJ2-1	TRBV29-1	TGCAGCGTCCCCCGCCCTAGCGGCAGCCCCGACAATGAGCAGTTCTTC	CSVPRPSGSPDNEQFF
NA	NA	TRBJ1-6	TRBV30	TGTGCGGCTTCGGCGGGTTCACCCCTCCACTTT	CAASAGSPLHF
NA	NA	TRBJ1-1	TRBV7-3	TGTGCCAGCAGCACTAGCAGGGACCCGAACACTGAAGCTTTCTTT	CASSTSRDPNTEAFF
NA	few	TRBJ1-1	TRBV10-3	TGTGCCATCATGGCCCTAGAGAACACTGAAGCTTTCTTT	CAIMALENTEAFF
NA	NA	TRBJ2-1	TRBV27	TGTGCCAGCAGTTTATCGGCGAGCGGGTACAATGAGCAGTTCTTC	CASSLSASGYNEQFF
NA	NA	TRBJ1-2	TRBV6-1	TGTGCCAGCAGTGAAACGGGAAGCGTGAGCTATGGCTACACCTTC	CASSETGSVSYGYTF
NA	NA	TRBJ2-6	TRBV19	TGTGCCAGTAGGTCCAGCTCTGGGGCCAACGTCCTGACTTTC	CASRSSSGANVLTF
TRBD1	NA	TRBJ2-3	TRBV19	TGTGCCAGTAGTTCCGGGACAGGGGTCGGGAGAGATACGCAGTATTTT	CASSSGTGVGRDTQYF
TRBD2	NA	TRBJ2-3	TRBV11-2	TGTGCCAGCAGCGTCGACGGGAGGCCTTTAAGCACAGATACGCAGTATTTT	CASSVDGRPLSTDTQYF